These 24 T cell receptor beta chains share one sample of origin, sequenced in a study of blood T cell repertoires in COVID-19. TCRdb's copy holds only in-frame clones and misses some; the assay was immunoSEQ multiplex PCR. Of under 200,000 clones in the sample, 87% were seen once. The sample consisted of peripheral blood. These receptors originate from a man aged 55 to 70 with active or convalescent COVID-19.

This chain joins TRBV4-1 and TRBJ1-6; a weak D match, TRBD1 (6 bases). This CDR3 region has 16 residues. CDR1 is MGHRA, CDR2 YSYEKL, per germline. V dropped 2 bases and J dropped 7 bases, with 15 bases sitting between them. The CDR3 is CASSQPLRGGNSPLHF. In DNA form, the CDR3 reads TGCGCCAGCAGCCAACCCCTGAGAGGGGGAAATTCACCCCTCCACTTT.

The chain uses TRBV7-9 and TRBJ2-3, with D tentatively TRBD2 (6 bases). The CDR3 covers 14 residues. The germline CDR1 and CDR2 sequences are SEHNR and FQNEAQ (reference sequence). Between the trimmed V and J ends, which lost 5 bases and 1 base, there was a span of 10 bases. DNA for the CDR3: TGTGCCAGCAGCCCCGGGGAGGGCACAGATACGCAGTATTTT. It codes for CASSPGEGTDTQYF.

The rearrangement links TRBV27 to TRBJ1-3, with 10 positions matching TRBD1. The trim removed 7 bases at V and 7 bases at J, leaving 4 bases unmatched. Germline V gene sequence: CDR1 MNHEY, CDR2 SMNVEV (reference sequence). The CDR3 is 13 amino acids. CDR3 sequence reads: CASTRQGANTIYF. Here the CDR3 DNA reads TGTGCCAGCACCCGACAGGGGGCGAACACCATATATTTT.

CDR3 in DNA: TGTGCCGTCCTCCACAGGGGGGCGACTGGAAACACCATATATTTT. This sequence encodes CAVLHRGATGNTIYF. The gene calls are TRBV6-4 and TRBJ1-3, with 8 bases fitting TRBD1. Germline assignment: CDR1 MRHNA and CDR2 SNTAGT. V shed 11 bases and J 2 bases; nucleotides not matched to a gene: 11. This CDR3 contains 15 residues.

This clone appeared a few times. The rearrangement links TRBV11-1 to TRBJ2-5; TRBD1 is a possible D gene (5 bases). Trimming shortened V by 2 bases and J by 4 bases, and 11 bases separated the two germline ends. CDR3 size: 14 residues. Looked up from germline, CDR1 is SGHAT and CDR2 is FQDESV (reference sequence). This chain's CDR3 is CASSLSRVGETQYF. The DNA of the CDR3 is TGTGCCAGCAGCTTATCCAGGGTCGGAGAGACCCAGTACTTC.

The genes are TRBV20-1 and TRBJ1-3; no reliable D call. The CDR3 is made up of 16 amino acids. Germline assignment: CDR1 DFQATT and CDR2 SNEGSKA (reference sequence). Trimming stripped 3 bases from V and 0 bases from J, with 15 bases between. The CDR3 nucleotides read TGCAGTGCTAGTGATCCGGGATACCACTCTGGAAACACCATATATTTT. The encoded protein is CSASDPGYHSGNTIYF.

This chain uses TRBV19 with TRBJ1-1, with D possibly matching TRBD1 (5 bases). This CDR3 is built from 16 residues. V was clipped by 7 bases and J by 1 base, with 19 bases between them. Germline CDR1 and CDR2: LNHDA and SQIVND (reference sequence). The CDR3 nucleotides read TGTGCCAGTATCCCCTTAGCGGGGGGAGCGAACACTGAAGCTTTCTTT. Translation: CASIPLAGGANTEAFF.

The genes are TRBV4-1 and TRBJ1-2; D is unresolved. The CDR3 covers 15 residues. Germline V lookup: CDR1 MGHRA, CDR2 YSYEKL. Trimming shortened V by 0 bases and J by 4 bases, and 12 bases separated the two germline ends. Here the CDR3 reads CASSQEPGSFYGYTF. In DNA form, the CDR3 reads TGCGCCAGCAGCCAAGAACCCGGGTCCTTCTATGGCTACACCTTC.

The chain couples TRBV6-5 to TRBJ1-5, with 8 positions matching TRBD1. The CDR3 is made up of 14 amino acids. Germline assignment: CDR1 MNHEY and CDR2 SVGAGI. With V trimmed by 4 bases and J by 5 bases, 4 bases remained unmatched. The CDR3 nucleotides read TGTGCCAGCAGTTTAGGACAGGGCGATCAGCCCCAGCATTTT. Its protein is CASSLGQGDQPQHF.

This clone is a singleton in its sample. The V call is TRBV6-1, the J call TRBJ2-1, with D perhaps TRBD2 (5 bases). This CDR3 has 15 amino acids. CDR1 and CDR2 (germline): MNHNS, SASEGT. Trimming left V 5 bases short and J 5 bases short, with 16 bases between. The CDR3 coding sequence is TGTGCCAGCAGTTCCCCCATGACGGGAAACAATGAGCAGTTCTTC. This sequence encodes CASSSPMTGNNEQFF.

V usage is TRBV7-2 and J usage is TRBJ2-3; TRBD2 matches at 15 bases. Germline V gene data show CDR1 as SGHTA and CDR2 as FQGNSA. CDR3 size: 15 residues. V shed 4 bases and J 9 bases; nucleotides not matched to a gene: 5. The CDR3 region has the DNA TGTGCCAGCAGCTACCGCGGACTAGCGGGGGGGACGCAGTATTTT. Protein product: CASSYRGLAGGTQYF.

The rearrangement uses TRBV3-1 (or the pseudogene TRBV3-2) and TRBJ1-3; D gene unclear. V was pared by 2 bases and J by 4 bases, with 12 bases between. The germline V gene has CDR1 LGHDT and CDR2 YNNKEL (reference sequence). The CDR3 loop spans 15 amino acids. The chain's CDR3 is CASSQSPGFGNTIYF. The DNA for the CDR3 is TGTGCCAGCAGCCAATCTCCGGGGTTCGGAAACACCATATATTTT.

The sample holds one count of this clone. CDR3 amino acids: CASSPNTNGLKETQYF. The CDR3 nucleotides read TGTGCCAGCTCACCCAATACAAATGGACTGAAAGAGACCCAGTACTTC. V usage is TRBV18 and J usage is TRBJ2-5; maybe TRBD2 (5 bases). Germline V CDR1 and CDR2: KGHSH, LQKENI. V dropped 3 bases and J dropped 3 bases, with 17 bases sitting between them. The CDR3 loop spans 16 amino acids.

The CDR3 DNA sequence: TGCAGTGCTAGTGGTACTCTCCCCTCCTACGAGCAGTACTTC. Translating gives CSASGTLPSYEQYF. V usage is TRBV20-1 and J usage is TRBJ2-7; D not resolved. Germline V gene sequence: CDR1 DFQATT, CDR2 SNEGSKA (reference sequence). V was trimmed by 3 bases and J by 0 bases, leaving 12 bases between them. This CDR3 region has 14 residues.

The CDR3 region is CASSHPWTGTYEQYF. The CDR3 DNA sequence: TGCGCCAGCAGCCATCCCTGGACAGGGACCTACGAGCAGTACTTC. The V and J genes are TRBV4-1 and TRBJ2-7, with 8 bases identical to TRBD1. The junction had 6 bases not matched to a gene; V was cut back by 3 bases and J by 2 bases. Per germline, CDR1 MGHRA and CDR2 YSYEKL. The CDR3 length is 15 residues.

The chain couples TRBV5-1 to TRBJ2-3; 8 bases are shared with TRBD1. The CDR3 extends over 15 amino acids. CDR1 and CDR2 (germline): SGHRS, YFSETQ. With V trimmed by 4 bases and J by 0 bases, 4 bases remained unmatched. The CDR3 bases are TGCGCCAGCAGCGGACGGGACAGGAGCACAGATACGCAGTATTTT. This codes for CASSGRDRSTDTQYF.

This chain uses TRBV19 with TRBJ1-1; D ambiguous. The germline V gene encodes CDR1 LNHDA and CDR2 SQIVND (reference sequence). V shed 7 bases and J shed 5 bases, with 14 bases lying between them. The CDR3 contains 13 residues. CDR3 nucleotide sequence: TGTGCCAGTATGGGCCCTGGAAGGACTGAAGCTTTCTTT. Its protein is CASMGPGRTEAFF.

The genes are TRBV5-1 and TRBJ2-2; D perhaps matches TRBD2 (5 bases). This CDR3 spans 13 amino acids. The V end lost 2 bases, the J end lost 4 bases, and 6 bases lay between the germline ends. Looked up from germline, CDR1 is SGHRS and CDR2 is YFSETQ. The CDR3 sequence: CASSFAGTGELFF. The CDR3 DNA is TGCGCCAGCAGCTTCGCGGGCACCGGGGAGCTGTTTTTT. The full variable domain, in which reference TRBV5-1 and TRBJ2-2 provide the parts outside the CDR3, is KAGVTQTPRYLIKTRGQQVTLSCSPISGHRSVSWYQQTPGQGLQFLFEYFSETQRNKGNFPGRFSGRQFSNSRSEMNVSTLELGDSALYLCASSFAGTGELFFGEGSRLTVL.

This chain links TRBV6-2 or TRBV6-3 with TRBJ1-2; no clear D gene. The CDR3 sequence is 16 residues long. V was clipped by 5 bases and J by 1 base, with 17 bases between them. In germline, CDR1 is MNHEY, CDR2 SVGEGT. CDR3 region: CASSGFGEGFNYGYTF. The DNA of the CDR3 is TGTGCCAGCAGTGGCTTCGGGGAGGGCTTTAACTATGGCTACACCTTC.

This clone came up once. V usage is TRBV5-4 and J usage is TRBJ2-5; TRBD1 matches at 9 bases. After removal of 4 bases from V and 5 bases from J, the junction contained 21 bases not matched to a gene. This CDR3 comprises 19 residues. Germline V gene data show CDR1 as SGHNT and CDR2 as YYREEE (reference sequence). The CDR3 loop is CASSTWVPPGQGGVETQYF. DNA for the CDR3: TGTGCCAGCAGCACATGGGTCCCTCCGGGACAGGGAGGTGTGGAGACCCAGTACTTC.

J is TRBJ2-5 and V is TRBV2; 11 bases map to TRBD2. The germline V gene encodes CDR1 SNHLY and CDR2 FYNNEI. J gave up 4 bases and V 7 bases, and 8 bases lay outside the gene matches. The length of the CDR3 is 15 residues. CDR3 sequence: CASIVSGGAGETQYF. The CDR3 DNA is TGTGCCAGCATTGTTAGCGGGGGGGCGGGAGAGACCCAGTACTTC.

In its sample, this clone was seen once. The chain couples TRBV6-5 to TRBJ1-6; D may be TRBD1 (5 bases). The CDR3 runs to 14 residues. With 6 bases removed from V and 9 bases from J, the gap between germline ends came to 15 bases. Germline lookup yields CDR1 MNHEY and CDR2 SVGAGI. CDR3 in DNA: TGTGCCAGCAGGAACCGGGCCGACAGTTCACCCCTCCACTTT. Encoded protein: CASRNRADSSPLHF.

The chain combines TRBV3-1 (or the pseudogene TRBV3-2) with TRBJ2-5, with 12 nucleotides matching TRBD1. Germline V gene lookup returns CDR1 LGHDT and CDR2 YNNKEL (reference sequence). The length of the CDR3 is 16 residues. The ends lost 4 bases at V and 1 base at J; junction bases unmatched: 4. The DNA for the CDR3 is TGTGCCAGCAGCCGTGGGGACAGGGGGCTCCAAGAGACCCAGTACTTC. Translating gives CASSRGDRGLQETQYF.

The chain joins TRBV5-1 to TRBJ2-5, with TRBD2 matching over 11 bases. This CDR3 has 15 amino acids. Trimming removed 4 bases from V and 4 bases from J; junction bases left unmatched: 6. Germline loops: CDR1 SGHRS, CDR2 YFSETQ. CDR3 in amino acids: CASSMGLAAGETQYF. CDR3 nucleotide sequence: TGCGCCAGCAGCATGGGACTAGCGGCCGGAGAGACCCAGTACTTC.